This TCR beta chain was recorded in a study of T cell changes during pregnancy in multiple sclerosis. Assay: immunoSEQ multiplex PCR; the TCRdb copy retains only in-frame clones and omits some. This table holds roughly 39,000 clones, about nine tenths found once. Trimming removed 2 bases at V and 7 bases at J, with 14 bases between. From germline, CDR1 is KGHSH and CDR2 LQKENI. This CDR3 is 15 amino acids long. This sample comprised CD4+ T cells from peripheral blood mononuclear cells, obtained after pregnancy. This chain connects TRBV18 to TRBJ1-4; TRBD1 is a possible D gene (5 bases). The source is a female donor in good health, enrolled as a control in a pregnancy study. The CDR3 nucleotides are TGTGCCAGCTCACCAACGGAAAGGGGTATTGAAAAACTGTTTTTT. Translation: CASSPTERGIEKLFF.